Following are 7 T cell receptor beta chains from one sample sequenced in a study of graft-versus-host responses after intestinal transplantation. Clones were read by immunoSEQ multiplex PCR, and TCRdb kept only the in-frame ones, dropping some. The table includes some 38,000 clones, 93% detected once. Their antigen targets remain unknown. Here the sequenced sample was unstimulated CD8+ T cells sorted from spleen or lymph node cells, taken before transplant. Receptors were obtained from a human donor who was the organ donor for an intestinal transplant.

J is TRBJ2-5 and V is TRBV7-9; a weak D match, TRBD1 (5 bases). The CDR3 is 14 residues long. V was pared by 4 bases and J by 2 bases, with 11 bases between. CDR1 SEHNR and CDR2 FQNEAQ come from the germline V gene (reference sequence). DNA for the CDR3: TGTGCCAGCAGCTCCCTGACAGAACAAGAGACCCAGTACTTC. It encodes CASSSLTEQETQYF.

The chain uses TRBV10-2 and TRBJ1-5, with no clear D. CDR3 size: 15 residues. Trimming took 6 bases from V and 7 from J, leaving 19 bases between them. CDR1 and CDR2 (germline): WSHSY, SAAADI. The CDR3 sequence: CASRREEVPGQPQHF. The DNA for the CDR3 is TGCGCCAGCAGGAGAGAGGAGGTCCCGGGGCAGCCCCAGCATTTT.

The CDR3 coding sequence is TGTGCCAGCACTTTAGACACGAGCTCCTACGAGCAGTACTTC. This sequence encodes CASTLDTSSYEQYF. The rearrangement uses TRBV4-2 and TRBJ2-7; D gene unclear. Trimming cost V 7 bases and J 0 bases, with 13 bases left between them. The CDR3 has 14 amino acids. Germline V gives CDR1 LGHNA, CDR2 YNFKEQ.

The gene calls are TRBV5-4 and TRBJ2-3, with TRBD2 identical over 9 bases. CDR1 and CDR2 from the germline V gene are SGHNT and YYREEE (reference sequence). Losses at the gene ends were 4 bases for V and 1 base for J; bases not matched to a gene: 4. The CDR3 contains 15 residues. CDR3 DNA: TGTGCCAGCAGCGTTTGGACTAGCGGCACAGATACGCAGTATTTT. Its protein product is CASSVWTSGTDTQYF.

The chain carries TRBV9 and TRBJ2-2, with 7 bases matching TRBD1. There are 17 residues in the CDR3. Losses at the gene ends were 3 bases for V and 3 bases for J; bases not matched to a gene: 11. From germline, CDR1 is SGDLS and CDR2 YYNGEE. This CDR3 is CASSEPPTGPYTGELFF. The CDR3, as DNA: TGTGCCAGCAGCGAGCCCCCGACAGGGCCTTACACCGGGGAGCTGTTTTTT.

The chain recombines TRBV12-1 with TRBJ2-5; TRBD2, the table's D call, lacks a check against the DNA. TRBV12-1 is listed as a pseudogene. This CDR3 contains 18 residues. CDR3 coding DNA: TGTGCCAGCAGCTTTTCGGCTAGCGGGACCCCTGGACCAGAGACCCAGTACTTC. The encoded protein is CASSFSASGTPGPETQYF.

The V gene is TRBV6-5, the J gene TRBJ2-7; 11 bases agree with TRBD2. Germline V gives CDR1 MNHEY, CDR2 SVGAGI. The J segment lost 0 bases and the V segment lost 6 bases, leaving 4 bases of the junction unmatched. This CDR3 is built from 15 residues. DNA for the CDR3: TGTGCCAGCAGGGTGACTAGCGGGAACTCCTACGAGCAGTACTTC. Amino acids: CASRVTSGNSYEQYF.